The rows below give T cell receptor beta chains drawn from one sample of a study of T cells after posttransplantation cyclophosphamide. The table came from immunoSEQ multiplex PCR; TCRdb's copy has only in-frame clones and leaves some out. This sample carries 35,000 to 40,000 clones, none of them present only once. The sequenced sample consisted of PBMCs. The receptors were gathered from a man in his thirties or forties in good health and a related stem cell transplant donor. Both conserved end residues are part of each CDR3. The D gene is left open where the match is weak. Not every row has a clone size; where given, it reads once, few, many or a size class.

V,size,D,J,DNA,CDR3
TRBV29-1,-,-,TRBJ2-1,TGCAGCGTTGAATACGGGGGCTCCTACAATGAGCAGTTCTTC,CSVEYGGSYNEQFF
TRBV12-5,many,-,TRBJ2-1,TGTGCTAGTGGTTTGAATCTCTCCTACAATGAGCAGTTCTTC,CASGLNLSYNEQFF
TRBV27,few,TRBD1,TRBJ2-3,TGTGCCAGCAGTTTGGGACAGAGCACAGATACGCAGTATTTT,CASSLGQSTDTQYF
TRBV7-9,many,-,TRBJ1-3,TGTGCCAGCAGCCTTGCGAACACCATATATTTT,CASSLANTIYF
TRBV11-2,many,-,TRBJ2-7,TGTGCCAGCAGTTCCCGGGACGGAGGGGGCAACGAGCAGTACTTC,CASSSRDGGGNEQYF
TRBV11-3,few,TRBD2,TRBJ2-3,TGTGCCAGCAGCTTAGGACTAGCGGGGACGAAAGATACGCAGTATTTT,CASSLGLAGTKDTQYF
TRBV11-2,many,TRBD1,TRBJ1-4,TGTGCCAGCAGCTTACTTAGGGGGCCTACCAAACTGTTTTTT,CASSLLRGPTKLFF
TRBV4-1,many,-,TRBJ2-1,TGCGCCAGCAGCCAAGATAGGGGTAGTTCGTCCTACAATGAGCAGTTCTTC,CASSQDRGSSSYNEQFF
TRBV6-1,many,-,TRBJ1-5,TGTGCCAGCAGCCCCTTGACCAGGAGCAATCAGCCCCAGCATTTT,CASSPLTRSNQPQHF
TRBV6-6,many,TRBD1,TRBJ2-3,TGTGCCAGCAGTTGGACAGGAGATACGCAGTATTTT,CASSWTGDTQYF
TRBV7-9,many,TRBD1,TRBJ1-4,TGTGCCAGCAGACCGACAGGGGGTAATGAAAAACTGTTTTTT,CASRPTGGNEKLFF
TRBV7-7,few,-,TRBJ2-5,TGTGCCAGCAGCTGGAGCCAGGGTGAGGCCCAGTACTTC,CASSWSQGEAQYF
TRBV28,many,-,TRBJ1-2,TGTGCCAGCCAAACAACAAACTATGGCTACACCTTC,CASQTTNYGYTF
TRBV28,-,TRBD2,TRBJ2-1,TGTGCCAGCAGTTCCTCTCGAGCTAGCGGGGGGCTAAATGAGCAGTTCTTC,CASSSSRASGGLNEQFF
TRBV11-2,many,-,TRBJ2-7,TGTGCCAGCAGCAAAGATCAGGGGAGGGAGCAGTACTTC,CASSKDQGREQYF
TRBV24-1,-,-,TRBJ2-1,TGTGCCACCAGTGATCCCCCCCGAGGGGTCCCTTACAATGAGCAGTTCTTC,CATSDPPRGVPYNEQFF
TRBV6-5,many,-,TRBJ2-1,TGTGCCAGCCTTCGGAACGGGGAGCAGTTCTTC,CASLRNGEQFF
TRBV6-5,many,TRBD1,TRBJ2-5,TGTGCCAGCAGTTACTCAGGGACAGGAGAGACCCAGTACTTC,CASSYSGTGETQYF
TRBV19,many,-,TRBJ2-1,TGTGCCAGTAGTCCTTCGTGGGGGGCCTACAATGAGCAGTTCTTC,CASSPSWGAYNEQFF
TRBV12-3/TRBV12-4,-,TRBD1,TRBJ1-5,TGTGCCAGCAGTTCCGCGGGACAGTCCTATAGCAATCAGCCCCAGCATTTT,CASSSAGQSYSNQPQHF
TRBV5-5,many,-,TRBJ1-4,TGTGCCAGCAGCTTGTCGGTCCTTAATGAAAAACTGTTTTTT,CASSLSVLNEKLFF
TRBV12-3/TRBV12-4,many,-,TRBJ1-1,TGTGCCAGCAGTTTGGTCGGGAACACTGAAGCTTTCTTT,CASSLVGNTEAFF
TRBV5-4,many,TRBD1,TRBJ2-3,TGTGCCAGCAGCGTGGACAGGTTCACAGATACGCAGTATTTT,CASSVDRFTDTQYF
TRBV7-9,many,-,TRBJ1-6,TGTGCCAGCAGCTTAGCCCACGGTAATTCACCCCTCCACTTT,CASSLAHGNSPLHF
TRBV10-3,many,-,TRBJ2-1,TGTGCCATCAGTGATGGGGGCTTTGGATCAGCGTTGGACAATGAGCAGTTCTTC,CAISDGGFGSALDNEQFF
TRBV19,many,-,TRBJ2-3,TGTGCCAGTAGATGGCAGGGCGCAGATACGCAGTATTTT,CASRWQGADTQYF
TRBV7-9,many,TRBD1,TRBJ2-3,TGTGCCAGCAGCCAGGAACAGGGGGGTTTAGGAGATACGCAGTATTTT,CASSQEQGGLGDTQYF
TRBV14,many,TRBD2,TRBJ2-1,TGTGCCAGCAGCCACTCGCCGGGACTAGCGGGGTACAATGAGCAGTTCTTC,CASSHSPGLAGYNEQFF
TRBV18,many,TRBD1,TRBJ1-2,TGTGCCAGCTCACTACAGGGGGCAAGCCATGGCTACACCTTC,CASSLQGASHGYTF
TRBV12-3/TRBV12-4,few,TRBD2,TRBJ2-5,TGTGCCAGCAGTTTAACTAGCGGGGGGGCACTGGGAGAGACCCAGTACTTC,CASSLTSGGALGETQYF
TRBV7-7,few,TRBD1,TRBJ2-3,TGTGCTAGCAGCTACAGGGGTCAATCAGATACGCAGTATTTT,CASSYRGQSDTQYF
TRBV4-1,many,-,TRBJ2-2,TGCGCCAGCAGCCAAGGGGGTAAGGGGTTCACCGGGGAGCTGTTTTTT,CASSQGGKGFTGELFF
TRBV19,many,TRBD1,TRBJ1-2,TGTGCCAGTAGTATGTTGCCGGGACAGGGAGTGGAGGGCTACACCTTC,CASSMLPGQGVEGYTF
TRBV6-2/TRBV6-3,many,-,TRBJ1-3,TGTGCCAGCAGTTCCCCCCTCGTCCCTGGAAACACCATATATTTT,CASSSPLVPGNTIYF
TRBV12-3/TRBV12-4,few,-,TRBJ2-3,TGTGCCAGCAGTTTGGCCGAGGCAGAAACGCAGTATTTT,CASSLAEAETQYF
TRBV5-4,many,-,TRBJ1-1,TGTGCCAGCAGCTTGAAAGGACACCAGGCTGAAGCTTTCTTT,CASSLKGHQAEAFF
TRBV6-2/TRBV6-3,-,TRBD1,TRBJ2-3,TGTGCCAGCAGTTACAGAGGGGGCGCCACAGATACGCAGTATTTT,CASSYRGGATDTQYF
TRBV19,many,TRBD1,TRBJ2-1,TGTGCCAGTACTAGGACAGGGTGGAATGAGCAGTTCTTC,CASTRTGWNEQFF
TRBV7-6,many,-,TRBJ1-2,TGTGCCAGCAGCTTTGTGTCCGGGGGTGATGGCTACACCTTC,CASSFVSGGDGYTF
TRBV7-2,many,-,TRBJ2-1,TGTGCCAGCAGCCCGGTAGGGGGTGAGCAGTTCTTC,CASSPVGGEQFF
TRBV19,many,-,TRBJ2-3,TGTGCCAGCCTCGAACAGGGTGCAGATACGCAGTATTTT,CASLEQGADTQYF
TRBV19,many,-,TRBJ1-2,TGTGCCAGTAGTATAGAGGTGACAGTTTACTACTATGGCTACACCTTC,CASSIEVTVYYYGYTF
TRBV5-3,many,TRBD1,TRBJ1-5,TGTGCCAGAAGTAACCTCAGGGGGCATCAGCCCCAGCATTTT,CARSNLRGHQPQHF
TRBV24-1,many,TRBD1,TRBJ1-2,TGTGCCACCAGTGATTTCGGCAGGGGGGGCTACACCTTC,CATSDFGRGGYTF
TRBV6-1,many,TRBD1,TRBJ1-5,TGTGCCAGCAACGGACAGGCGAATCAGCCCCAGCATTTT,CASNGQANQPQHF
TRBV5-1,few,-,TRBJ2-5,TGCGCCAGCAGCTTGGCCGGAGAGACCCAGTACTTC,CASSLAGETQYF
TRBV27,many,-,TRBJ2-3,TGTGCCAGCAGTACAGGGCGTCTCACAGATACGCAGTATTTT,CASSTGRLTDTQYF
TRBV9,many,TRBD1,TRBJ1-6,TGTGCCAGCACGCGAGACAGGGGAAATAATTCACCCCTCCACTTT,CASTRDRGNNSPLHF
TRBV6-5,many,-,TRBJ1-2,TGTGCCAGCAGGTATACAGGATTCCGGTGGTATGGCTACACCTTC,CASRYTGFRWYGYTF
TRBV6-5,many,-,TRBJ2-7,TGTGCCAGCAGTTACGCAGGGAACTCCTACGAGCAGTACTTC,CASSYAGNSYEQYF
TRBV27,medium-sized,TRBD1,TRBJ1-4,TGTGCCAGCAGTTCGTGGACAGGGGGTACCCCAGTGGGACTGTTTTTT,CASSSWTGGTPVGLFF
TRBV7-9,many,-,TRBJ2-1,TGTGCCAGCAGCCATTCTCCAGGGGCCCCTTACTACAATGAGCAGTTCTTC,CASSHSPGAPYYNEQFF
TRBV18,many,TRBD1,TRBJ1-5,TGTGCCAGCTCACCTCAAGGTCGACAGGGAGGCAATCAGCCCCAGCATTTT,CASSPQGRQGGNQPQHF
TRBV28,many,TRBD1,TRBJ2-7,TGTGCCAGCAGTCTCGTCGGACAGGGATCCTACGAGCAGTACTTC,CASSLVGQGSYEQYF
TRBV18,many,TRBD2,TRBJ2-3,TGTGCCAGCTCACCCCTCGGACTAGCGGGGGGGAAGGATACGCAGTATTTT,CASSPLGLAGGKDTQYF